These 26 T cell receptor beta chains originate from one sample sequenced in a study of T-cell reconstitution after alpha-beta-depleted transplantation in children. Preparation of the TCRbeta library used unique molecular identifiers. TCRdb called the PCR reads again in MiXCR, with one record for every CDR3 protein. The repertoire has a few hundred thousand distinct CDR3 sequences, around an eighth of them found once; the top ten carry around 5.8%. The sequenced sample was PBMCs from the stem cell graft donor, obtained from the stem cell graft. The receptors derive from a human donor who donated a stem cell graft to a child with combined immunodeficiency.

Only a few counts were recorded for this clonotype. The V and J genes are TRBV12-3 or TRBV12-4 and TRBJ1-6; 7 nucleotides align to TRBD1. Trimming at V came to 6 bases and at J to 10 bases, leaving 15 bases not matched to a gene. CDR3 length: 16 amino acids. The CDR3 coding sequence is TGTGCCAGCAGCTTGCGGTCGGACAGGACAAGCTCACCCCTCCACTTT. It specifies CASSLRSDRTSSPLHF.

DNA for the CDR3: TGTGCCAGCAGCCCACTGGGCGGCACCTACAATGAGCAGTTCTTC. Protein: CASSPLGGTYNEQFF. J is TRBJ2-1 and V is TRBV6-2 or TRBV6-3; D call uncertain. The germline V gene has CDR1 MNHEY and CDR2 SVGEGT. This CDR3 has 15 residues. The V end lost 6 bases, the J end lost 2 bases, and 14 bases lay between the germline ends.

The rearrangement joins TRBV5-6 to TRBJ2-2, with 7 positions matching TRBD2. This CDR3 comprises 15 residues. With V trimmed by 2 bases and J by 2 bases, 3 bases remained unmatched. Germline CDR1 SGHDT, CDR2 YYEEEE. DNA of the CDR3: TGTGCCAGCAGCTTCGGGACTACTAACACCGGGGAGCTGTTTTTT. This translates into CASSFGTTNTGELFF. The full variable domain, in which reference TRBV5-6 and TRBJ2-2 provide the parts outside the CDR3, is DAGVTQSPTHLIKTRGQQVTLRCSPKSGHDTVSWYQQALGQGPQFIFQYYEEEERQRGNFPDRFSGHQFPNYSSELNVNALLLGDSALYLCASSFGTTNTGELFFGEGSRLTVL.

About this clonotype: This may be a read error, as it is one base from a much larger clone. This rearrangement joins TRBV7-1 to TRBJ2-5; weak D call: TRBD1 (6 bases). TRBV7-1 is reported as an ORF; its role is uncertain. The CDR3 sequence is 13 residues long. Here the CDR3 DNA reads TGTGCCAGCAGCTCGGACAGTCAAGATACCCAGTACTTC. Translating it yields CASSSDSQDTQYF.

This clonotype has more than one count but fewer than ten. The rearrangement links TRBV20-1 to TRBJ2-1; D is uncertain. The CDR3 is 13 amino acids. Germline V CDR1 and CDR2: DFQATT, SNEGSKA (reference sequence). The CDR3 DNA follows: TGCAGGGCCAGTTTGAGCTCCTACAATGAGCAGTTCTTC. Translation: CRASLSSYNEQFF.

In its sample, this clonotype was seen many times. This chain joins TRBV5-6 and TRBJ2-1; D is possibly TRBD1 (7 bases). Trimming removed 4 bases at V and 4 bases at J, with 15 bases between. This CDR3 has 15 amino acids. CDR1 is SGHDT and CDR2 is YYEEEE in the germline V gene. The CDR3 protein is CASSVAGGLYNEQFF. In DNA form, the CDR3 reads TGTGCCAGCAGCGTCGCAGGGGGGCTATACAATGAGCAGTTCTTC.

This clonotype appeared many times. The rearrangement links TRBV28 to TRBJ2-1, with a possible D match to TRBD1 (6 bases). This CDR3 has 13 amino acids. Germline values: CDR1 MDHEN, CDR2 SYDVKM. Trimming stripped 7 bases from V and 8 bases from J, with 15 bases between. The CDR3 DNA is TGTGCCAGCACCTTTACTGGGGGCGATGAGCAGTTCTTC. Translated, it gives CASTFTGGDEQFF.

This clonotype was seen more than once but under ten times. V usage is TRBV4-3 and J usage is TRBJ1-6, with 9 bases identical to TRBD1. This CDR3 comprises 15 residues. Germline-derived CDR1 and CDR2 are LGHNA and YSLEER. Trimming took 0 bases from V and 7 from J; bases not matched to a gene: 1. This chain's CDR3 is CASSQDGTGNSPLHF. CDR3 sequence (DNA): TGCGCCAGCAGCCAAGACGGGACAGGGAATTCACCCCTCCACTTT.

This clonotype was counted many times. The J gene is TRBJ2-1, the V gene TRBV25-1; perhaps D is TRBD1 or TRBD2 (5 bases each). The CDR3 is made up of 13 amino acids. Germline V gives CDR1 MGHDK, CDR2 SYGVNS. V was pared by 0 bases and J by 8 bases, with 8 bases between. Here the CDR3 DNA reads TGTGCCAGCAGTGAATATATGGGGGATGAGCAGTTCTTC. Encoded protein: CASSEYMGDEQFF.

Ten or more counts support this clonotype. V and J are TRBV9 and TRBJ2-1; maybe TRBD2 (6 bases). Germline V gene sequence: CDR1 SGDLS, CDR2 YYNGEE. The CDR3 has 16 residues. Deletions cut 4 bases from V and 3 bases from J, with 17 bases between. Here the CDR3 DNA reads TGTGCCAGCAGCCCTCAAGGAGGGATTAACTACAATGAGCAGTTCTTC. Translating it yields CASSPQGGINYNEQFF.

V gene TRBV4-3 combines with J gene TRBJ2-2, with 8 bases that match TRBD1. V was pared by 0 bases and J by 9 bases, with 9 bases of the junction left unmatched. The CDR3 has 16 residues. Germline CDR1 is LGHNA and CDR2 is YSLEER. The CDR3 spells CASSQEGQAAYWELFF. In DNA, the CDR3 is TGCGCCAGCAGCCAAGAGGGACAGGCCGCCTACTGGGAGCTGTTTTTT.

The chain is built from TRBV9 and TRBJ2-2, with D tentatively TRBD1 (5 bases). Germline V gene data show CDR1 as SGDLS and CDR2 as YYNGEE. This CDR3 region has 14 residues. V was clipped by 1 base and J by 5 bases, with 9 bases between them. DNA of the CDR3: TGTGCCAGCAGCGTATCAGGGTTGACCGGGGAGCTGTTTTTT. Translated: CASSVSGLTGELFF.

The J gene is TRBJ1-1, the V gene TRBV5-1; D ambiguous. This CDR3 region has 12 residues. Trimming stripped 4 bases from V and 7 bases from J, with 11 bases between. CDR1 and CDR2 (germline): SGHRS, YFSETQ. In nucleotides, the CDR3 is TGCGCCAGCAGCCAAGACCGGAATGAAGCTTTCTTT. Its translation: CASSQDRNEAFF.

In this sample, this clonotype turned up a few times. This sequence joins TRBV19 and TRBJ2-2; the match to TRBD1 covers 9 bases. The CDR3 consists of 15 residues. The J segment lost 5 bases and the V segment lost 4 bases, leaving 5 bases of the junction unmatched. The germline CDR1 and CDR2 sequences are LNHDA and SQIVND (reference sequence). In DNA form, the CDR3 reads TGTGCCAGTAGTAGAGGGACAGGGAGGACCGGGGAGCTGTTTTTT. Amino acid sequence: CASSRGTGRTGELFF.

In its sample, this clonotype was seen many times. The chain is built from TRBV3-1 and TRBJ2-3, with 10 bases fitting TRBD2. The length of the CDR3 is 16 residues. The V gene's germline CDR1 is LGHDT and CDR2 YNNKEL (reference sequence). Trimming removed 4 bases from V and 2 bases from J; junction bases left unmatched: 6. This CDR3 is CASSLRTSGNTDTQYF. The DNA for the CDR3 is TGTGCCAGCAGCCTAAGGACTAGCGGAAACACAGATACGCAGTATTTT.

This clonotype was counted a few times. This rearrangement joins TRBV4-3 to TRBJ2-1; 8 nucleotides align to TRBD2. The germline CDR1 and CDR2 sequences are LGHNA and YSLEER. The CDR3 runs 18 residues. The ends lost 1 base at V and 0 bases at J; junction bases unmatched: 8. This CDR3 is CASSQGGSGVSSYNEQFF. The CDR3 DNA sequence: TGCGCCAGCAGCCAAGGGGGTAGCGGGGTCAGCTCCTACAATGAGCAGTTCTTC.

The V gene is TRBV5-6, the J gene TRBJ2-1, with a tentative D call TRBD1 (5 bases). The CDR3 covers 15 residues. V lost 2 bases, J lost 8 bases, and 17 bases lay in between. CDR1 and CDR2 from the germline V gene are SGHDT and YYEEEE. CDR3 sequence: CASSLGPPRRDEQFF. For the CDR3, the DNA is TGTGCCAGCAGCTTAGGTCCCCCCCGCAGGGATGAGCAGTTCTTC.

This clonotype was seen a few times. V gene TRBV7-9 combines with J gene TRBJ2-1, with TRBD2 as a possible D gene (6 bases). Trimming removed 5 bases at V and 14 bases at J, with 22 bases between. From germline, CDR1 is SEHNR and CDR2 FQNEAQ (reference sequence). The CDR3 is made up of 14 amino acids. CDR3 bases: TGTGCCAGCAGCGCCCAACCGGGACTCCTTTGGGAGTTCTTC. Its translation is CASSAQPGLLWEFF.

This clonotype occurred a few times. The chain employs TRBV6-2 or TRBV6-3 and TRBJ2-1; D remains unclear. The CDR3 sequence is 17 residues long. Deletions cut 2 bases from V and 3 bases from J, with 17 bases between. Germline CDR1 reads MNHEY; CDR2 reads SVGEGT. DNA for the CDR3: TGTGCCAGCAGTTACGTTGCCCCAAGGGCACTCTACAATGAGCAGTTCTTC. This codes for CASSYVAPRALYNEQFF.

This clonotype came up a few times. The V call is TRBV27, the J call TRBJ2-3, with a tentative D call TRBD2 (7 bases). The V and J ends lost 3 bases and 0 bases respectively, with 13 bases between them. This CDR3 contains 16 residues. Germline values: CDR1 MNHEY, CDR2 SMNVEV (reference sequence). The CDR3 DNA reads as TGTGCCAGCAGTTTCGGACTAGGGGGGAGCACAGATACGCAGTATTTT. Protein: CASSFGLGGSTDTQYF.

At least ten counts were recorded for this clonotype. The CDR3 sequence is CATSRDRGPRAQYF. For the CDR3, the DNA is TGTGCCACCAGCAGAGATAGGGGGCCCAGGGCCCAGTACTTC. The rearrangement joins TRBV15 to TRBJ2-5; 7 bases fit TRBD1. J lost 9 bases, V lost 0 bases, and 7 bases had no gene match. The germline V gene encodes CDR1 LNHNV and CDR2 YYDKDF (reference sequence). The CDR3 contains 14 residues.

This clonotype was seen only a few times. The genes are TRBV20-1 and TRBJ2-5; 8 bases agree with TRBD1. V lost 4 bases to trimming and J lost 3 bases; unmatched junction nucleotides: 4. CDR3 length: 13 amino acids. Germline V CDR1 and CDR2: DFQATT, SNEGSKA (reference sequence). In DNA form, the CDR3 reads TGCAGTGCTACGGGGACAGGAAAAGAGACCCAGTACTTC. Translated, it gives CSATGTGKETQYF.

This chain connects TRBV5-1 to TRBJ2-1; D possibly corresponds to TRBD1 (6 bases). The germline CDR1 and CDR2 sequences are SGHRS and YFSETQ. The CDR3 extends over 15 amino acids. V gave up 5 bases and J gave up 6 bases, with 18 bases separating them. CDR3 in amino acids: CASSFSPQGSNEQFF. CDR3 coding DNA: TGCGCCAGCAGTTTTAGCCCTCAGGGGTCCAATGAGCAGTTCTTC.

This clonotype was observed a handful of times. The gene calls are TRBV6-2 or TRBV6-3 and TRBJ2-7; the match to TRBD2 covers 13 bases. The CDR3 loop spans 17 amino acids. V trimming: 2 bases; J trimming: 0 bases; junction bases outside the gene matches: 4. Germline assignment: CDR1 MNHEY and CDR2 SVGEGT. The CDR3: CASSYLGTSGNSYEQYF. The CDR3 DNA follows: TGTGCCAGCAGTTACCTCGGGACTAGCGGGAACTCCTACGAGCAGTACTTC.

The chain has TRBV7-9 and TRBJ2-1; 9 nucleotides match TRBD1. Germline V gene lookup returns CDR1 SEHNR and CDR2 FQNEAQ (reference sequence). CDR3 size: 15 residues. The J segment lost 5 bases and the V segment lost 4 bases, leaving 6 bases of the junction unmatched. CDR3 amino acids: CASSSGQGPNNEQFF. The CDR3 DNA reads TGTGCCAGCAGCTCGGGACAGGGTCCGAACAATGAGCAGTTCTTC. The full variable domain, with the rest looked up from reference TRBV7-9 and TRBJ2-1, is DTGVSQNPRHKITKRGQNVTFRCDPISEHNRLYWYRQTLGQGPEFLTYFQNEAQLEKSRLLSDRFSAERPKGSFSTLEIQRTEQGDSAMYLCASSSGQGPNNEQFFGPGTRLTVL.

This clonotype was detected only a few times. CDR3 region: CASSLTAENIQYF. The CDR3 nucleotides read TGTGCCAGCAGTTTAACGGCGGAAAACATTCAGTACTTC. The chain employs TRBV12-3 or TRBV12-4 and TRBJ2-4; D ambiguous. Trimming shortened V by 2 bases and J by 5 bases, and 7 bases separated the two germline ends. This CDR3 is 13 amino acids long.